The sequence of this T cell receptor beta chain was determined in a study of blood T cell repertoires in COVID-19. The CDR3 is 15 amino acids. Germline-derived CDR1 and CDR2 are GTSNPN and SVGIG (reference sequence). Trimming took off 4 bases at V and 0 bases at J, with 15 bases between the two ends. Per the authors' pipeline: Using reference gene primer amplification, nucleated cell counts were estimated. Clones were sequenced by immunoSEQ multiplex PCR, and TCRdb holds only the in-frame ones, with some missing. The V and J calls and clone size come from that table; D and trimming were worked out from the DNA. There are 120,000 to 150,000 clones in the sample; roughly nine tenths occur only once, and around 15% lies in the top ten.

The chain couples TRBV30 to TRBJ2-5; tentative D call: TRBD2 (5 bases). This sequence originates from a man between 18 and 29 years old with COVID-19, enrolled during active disease. The sequencing sample was made of peripheral blood. The DNA for the CDR3 is TGTGCCTGGACAGAGTATGGGAGAGACCAAGAGACCCAGTACTTC. Protein sequence: CAWTEYGRDQETQYF. The full variable domain, its missing parts supplied by reference TRBV30 and TRBJ2-5, is SQTIHQWPATLVQPVGSPLSLECTVEGTSNPNLYWYRQAAGRGLQLLFYSVGIGQISSEVPQNLSASRPQDRQFILSSKKLLLSDSGFYLCAWTEYGRDQETQYFGPGTRLLVL.